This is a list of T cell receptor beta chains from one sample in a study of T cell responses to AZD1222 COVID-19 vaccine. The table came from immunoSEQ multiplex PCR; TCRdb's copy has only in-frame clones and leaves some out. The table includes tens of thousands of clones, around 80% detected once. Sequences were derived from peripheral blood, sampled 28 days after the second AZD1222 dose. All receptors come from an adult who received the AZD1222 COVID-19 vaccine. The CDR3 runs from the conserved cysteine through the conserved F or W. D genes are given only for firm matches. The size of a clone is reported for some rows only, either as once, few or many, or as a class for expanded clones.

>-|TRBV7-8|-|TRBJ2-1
TGTGCCAGCAGCTCCCCCCTCCTTTACAATGAGCAGTTCTTC
CASSSPLLYNEQFF
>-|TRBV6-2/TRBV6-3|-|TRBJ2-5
TGTGCCAGCAGTCCCTATATCACTAGATCGGGGACCCAGTACTTC
CASSPYITRSGTQYF
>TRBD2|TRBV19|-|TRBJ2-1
TGTGCCAGTAGTATAGCTGTGACTAGCGGGAGTCAGCAGTTCTTC
CASSIAVTSGSQQFF
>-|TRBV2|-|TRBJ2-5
TGTGCCAGCAGCTCCGGAGGGTTAGAGAAGACCCAGTACTTC
CASSSGGLEKTQYF
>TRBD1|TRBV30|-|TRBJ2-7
TGTGCCTGGAGTGTGGGACAGGGGAACGAGCAGTACTTC
CAWSVGQGNEQYF
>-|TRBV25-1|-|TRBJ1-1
TGTGCCAGCAGCTCCGGGCCGGCAACTGAAGCTTTCTTT
CASSSGPATEAFF
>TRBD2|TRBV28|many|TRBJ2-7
TGTGCCAGCAGTTTAAACACGGGACTAGCGGGAAACTACGAGCAGTACTTC
CASSLNTGLAGNYEQYF
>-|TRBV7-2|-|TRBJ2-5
TGTGCCAGCAGCCCGGACGAGACCCAGTACTTC
CASSPDETQYF
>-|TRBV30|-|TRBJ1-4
TGTGCCTGGAGTGTACGGGGCCATGGGGAAAAACTGTTTTTT
CAWSVRGHGEKLFF
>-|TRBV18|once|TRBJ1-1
TGTGCCAGCTCAATACCGAATTTGAACACTGAAGCTTTCTTT
CASSIPNLNTEAFF
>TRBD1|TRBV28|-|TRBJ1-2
TGTGCCAGCAGTTCGGTGGGACAGCTAAACTATGGCTACACCTTC
CASSSVGQLNYGYTF
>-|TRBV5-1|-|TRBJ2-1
TGCGCCAGCAGCGGCGGCCCCCCTGGCGATGAGCAGTTCTTC
CASSGGPPGDEQFF
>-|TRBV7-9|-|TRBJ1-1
TGTGCCAGCAGCCTAGACATGGACACTGAAGCTTTCTTT
CASSLDMDTEAFF
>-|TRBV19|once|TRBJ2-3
TGTGCCAGTAGTCCCATCATCGTCGACGGAGATACGCAGTATTTT
CASSPIIVDGDTQYF
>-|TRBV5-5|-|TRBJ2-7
TGTGCCAGCAGGCCGACAGGCGTCGTCTACGAGCAGTACTTC
CASRPTGVVYEQYF
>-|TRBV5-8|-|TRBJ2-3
TGTGCCAGCAGCTTGGTCGGGGCAGCATCGGGGGATACGCAGTATTTT
CASSLVGAASGDTQYF
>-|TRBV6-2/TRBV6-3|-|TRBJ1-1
TGTGCCAGCAGTTCCAGACGTACTATGAACACTGAAGCTTTCTTT
CASSSRRTMNTEAFF
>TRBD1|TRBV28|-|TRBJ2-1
TGTGCCAGCAACCAGGGGGTCGACAATGAGCAGTTCTTC
CASNQGVDNEQFF
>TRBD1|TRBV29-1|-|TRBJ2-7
TGCAGCGTGCGGGACAGGGGCTACGAGCAGTACTTC
CSVRDRGYEQYF
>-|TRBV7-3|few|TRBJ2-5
TGTGCCAGCAGCCCCCCGGGGTACCAAGAGACCCAGTACTTC
CASSPPGYQETQYF
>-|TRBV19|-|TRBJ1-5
TGTGCCAGTAGTATAGAACAGGCGCCCCAGCATTTT
CASSIEQAPQHF
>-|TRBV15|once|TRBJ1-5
TGTGCCACCAGCAGGGCCGAATTTGGGCAGCCCCAGCATTTT
CATSRAEFGQPQHF
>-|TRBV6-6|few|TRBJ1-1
TGTGCCAGCAGTTTTATGATGAACACTGAAGCTTTCTTT
CASSFMMNTEAFF
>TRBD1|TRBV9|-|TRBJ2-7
TGTGCCAGCAGCGCGGGACAGGGGGCTTTCGAGCAGTACTTC
CASSAGQGAFEQYF
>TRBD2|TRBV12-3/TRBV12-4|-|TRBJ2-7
TGTGCCAGCAGAAAACTAGCGGGAGATGAGCAGTACTTC
CASRKLAGDEQYF
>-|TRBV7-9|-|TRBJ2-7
TGTGCCAGCAGCCCCTGGGGGGAGGCACTATACGAGCAGTACTTC
CASSPWGEALYEQYF
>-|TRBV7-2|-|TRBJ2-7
TGTGCCAGCAGCTTCTCCCCCCAGGCTCTCTACGAGCAGTACTTC
CASSFSPQALYEQYF
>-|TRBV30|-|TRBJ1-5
TGTGCCTGGAAGAATCCATCTAATCAGCCCCAGCATTTT
CAWKNPSNQPQHF
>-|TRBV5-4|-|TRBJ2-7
TGTGCCAGCAGCTTGGGCGGGGCCTCCTGGGGCGAGCAGTACTTC
CASSLGGASWGEQYF
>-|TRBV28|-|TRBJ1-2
TGTGCCAGCAGTTACCCTGACCCCAGGGCTAGGGGCTATGGCTACACCTTC
CASSYPDPRARGYGYTF
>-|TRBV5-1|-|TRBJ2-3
TGCGCCAGCAGCTTTGAGGGTGTAAGAACAGATACGCAGTATTTT
CASSFEGVRTDTQYF
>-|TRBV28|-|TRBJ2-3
TGTGCCAGCAGTCTAACCGGAAGCACAGATACGCAGTATTTT
CASSLTGSTDTQYF
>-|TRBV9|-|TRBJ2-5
TGTGCCAGCAGCGTAAAAGAGACCCAGTACTTC
CASSVKETQYF
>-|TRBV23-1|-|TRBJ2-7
TGCGCCAGCAGTCAATGTAGGACGGACGGAGGTAACTACGAGCAGTACTTC
CASSQCRTDGGNYEQYF
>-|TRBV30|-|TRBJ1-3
TGTGCCTGGAGGGGACTTCCCTCTGGAAACACCATATATTTT
CAWRGLPSGNTIYF
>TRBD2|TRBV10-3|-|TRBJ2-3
TGTGCCATCAGTGCGGTAGCGGGAGGGACAGATACGCAGTATTTT
CAISAVAGGTDTQYF
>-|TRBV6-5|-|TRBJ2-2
TGTGCCAGCTTTAGGGGGGACACCGGGGAGCTGTTTTTT
CASFRGDTGELFF
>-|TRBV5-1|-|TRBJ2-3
TGCGCCAGCAGCTTGGCGGCAGAAACAGATACGCAGTATTTT
CASSLAAETDTQYF
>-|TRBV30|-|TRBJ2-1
TGTGCCTCTGCCGCTAGCGTTACGCAGTTCTTC
CASAASVTQFF
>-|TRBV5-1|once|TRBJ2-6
TGCGCCAGCAGCTTGACGTGGTCCTCTGGGGCCAACGTCCTGACTTTC
CASSLTWSSGANVLTF
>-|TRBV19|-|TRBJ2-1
TGTGCCAGTAGTATCGGCGGGATTTACAATGAGCAGTTCTTC
CASSIGGIYNEQFF
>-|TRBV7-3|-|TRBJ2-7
TGTGCCAGCAGCTTATTTGGGGATTCCTCCTACGAGCAGTACTTC
CASSLFGDSSYEQYF
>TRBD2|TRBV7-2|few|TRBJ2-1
TGTGCCAGCAGCTTGTTAGCGGGTGGGATCGATGAGCAGTTCTTC
CASSLLAGGIDEQFF
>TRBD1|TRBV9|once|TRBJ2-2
TGTGCCAGCAGCGTATTTGGACAGGGGGCGATCGGGGACACCGGGGAGCTGTTTTTT
CASSVFGQGAIGDTGELFF
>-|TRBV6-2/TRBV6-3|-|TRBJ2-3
TGTGCCAGCAGTTACGGCTGGGGCACAGATACGCAGTATTTT
CASSYGWGTDTQYF
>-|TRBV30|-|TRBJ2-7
TGTGCCTGGAGTTCCGTTCCGAGGGGCGAGCAGTACTTC
CAWSSVPRGEQYF
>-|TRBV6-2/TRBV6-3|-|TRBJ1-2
TGTGCCAGCAGTTACGGGGGATTGACCTATGGCTACACCTTC
CASSYGGLTYGYTF
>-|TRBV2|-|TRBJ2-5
TGTGCCAGCAGGGGTCTAACTCTCATCTCCCAAGAGACCCAGTACTTC
CASRGLTLISQETQYF
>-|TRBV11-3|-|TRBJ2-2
TGTGCCAGCAGCTTAGGTGGTCGGCAGGGTAACACCGGGGAGCTGTTTTTT
CASSLGGRQGNTGELFF
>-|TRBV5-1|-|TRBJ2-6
TGCGCCAGCAGCTCCCGCGTCGGGGGGGCCAACGTCCTGACTTTC
CASSSRVGGANVLTF
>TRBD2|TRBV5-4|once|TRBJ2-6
TGTGCCAGCAGCTTGGAGCGGGGAGGGGCCAACGTCCTGACTTTC
CASSLERGGANVLTF
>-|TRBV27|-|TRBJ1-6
TGTGCCAGCAGTTTATTCGGTTCACCCCTCCACTTT
CASSLFGSPLHF
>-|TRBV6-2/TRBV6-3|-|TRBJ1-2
TGTGCCAGCAGTTACTACAGTGATTTGGGAGGCTACACCTTC
CASSYYSDLGGYTF
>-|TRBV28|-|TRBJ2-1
TGTGCCAGCTCCGACCGGGACGTCCCCACTGGTGAGCAGTTCTTC
CASSDRDVPTGEQFF